Listed below are T cell receptor beta chains from one sample, sequenced in a study of prognosis after radiotherapy for stage I lung cancer. TCRdb ran MiXCR on the multiplex PCR reads and lists one entry per CDR3 protein. The sample includes around 26,000 distinct CDR3 sequences, roughly 40% of them seen just once. Sequenced here: PBMCs, sampled before or after stereotactic body radiation therapy (not recorded which). Receptors were obtained from a donor over 45 with non-small cell lung cancer. The CDR3 runs from the conserved cysteine through the conserved F or W. The D gene is left open where the match is weak. Clone size is not always given. Where it is, it says once, few, many or a class for expanded clones.

d_call j_call v_call clone_size cdr3_aa cdr3_nt
- TRBJ1-1 TRBV30 - CAWERMNTEAFF TGTGCCTGGGAGCGGATGAACACTGAAGCTTTCTTT
TRBD1 TRBJ1-5 TRBV6-1 many CASSRQGGSNQPQHF TGTGCCAGCAGTCGACAGGGGGGTTCTAATCAGCCCCAGCATTTT
- TRBJ2-7 TRBV2 - CASITDPWSSYEQYF TGTGCCAGCATTACGGATCCCTGGAGCTCCTACGAGCAGTACTTC
- TRBJ2-5 TRBV7-9 many CASGLETQYF TGTGCCAGCGGCCTGGAGACCCAGTACTTC
TRBD2 TRBJ2-6 TRBV12-3/TRBV12-4 few CASSETSGSSGANVLTF TGTGCCAGCAGTGAGACTAGCGGGAGTTCCGGGGCCAACGTCCTGACTTTC
- TRBJ1-2 TRBV18 - CASSMDREYGYTF TGTGCCAGCTCAATGGACAGAGAGTATGGCTACACCTTC
TRBD1 TRBJ2-2 TRBV7-2 - CASSPRGSSFTGELFF TGTGCCAGCAGCCCCAGGGGGTCTTCATTCACCGGTGAGCTGTTTTTT
- TRBJ2-5 TRBV7-9 many CASSLGDSQETQYF TGTGCCAGCAGCTTGGGGGACTCCCAAGAGACCCAGTACTTC
TRBD2 TRBJ2-3 TRBV20-1 many CSSRPTSGGTDTQYF TGCAGCTCCCGACCAACTAGCGGGGGCACAGATACGCAGTATTTT
TRBD1 TRBJ1-1 TRBV29-1 many CSVTRDSGKEAFF TGCAGCGTCACCCGGGACAGCGGGAAAGAAGCTTTCTTT
- TRBJ2-3 TRBV7-9 many CASSPGAGRTDTQYF TGTGCCAGCAGCCCGGGGGCAGGGCGCACAGATACGCAGTATTTT
TRBD1 TRBJ1-2 TRBV27 once CASRGERTGKHGFNYGYTF TGTGCCAGCAGGGGCGAACGGACAGGGAAGCATGGGTTTAACTATGGCTACACCTTC
- TRBJ2-3 TRBV6-2/TRBV6-3 - CASSGLEGADTQYF TGTGCCAGCAGTGGTTTGGAGGGGGCAGATACGCAGTATTTT
TRBD1 TRBJ2-5 TRBV27 many CASSLRTGGQETQYF TGTGCCAGCAGTTTAAGGACAGGGGGTCAAGAGACCCAGTACTTC
TRBD1 TRBJ1-2 TRBV6-4 - CANIPSADRSPGYTF TGTGCCAACATACCCTCAGCGGACAGGAGTCCTGGCTACACCTTC
TRBD1 TRBJ2-5 TRBV7-3 - CASISAGTGGPDTQYF TGTGCCAGCATCTCCGCCGGGACAGGGGGCCCAGATACCCAGTACTTC
- TRBJ2-2 TRBV5-1 many CASSSRSVGAGELFF TGCGCCAGCAGCTCAAGGTCTGTGGGGGCCGGGGAGCTGTTTTTT
- TRBJ2-1 TRBV6-9 many CASSYGANEQFF TGTGCCAGCAGTTATGGGGCCAATGAGCAGTTCTTC
- TRBJ2-1 TRBV28 medium-sized CASSLDGFNSYNEQFF TGTGCCAGCAGTTTAGATGGGTTTAACTCCTACAATGAGCAGTTCTTC
- TRBJ1-6 TRBV20-1 many CSAPPGGRDGSPLHF TGCAGTGCTCCTCCCGGGGGAAGGGACGGCTCACCCCTCCACTTT
- TRBJ1-4 TRBV3-1 many CASSQEAGRQGELFF TGTGCCAGCAGCCAAGAAGCGGGGCGGCAAGGGGAACTGTTTTTT
TRBD1 TRBJ1-1 TRBV27 - CASSRRTGGDAEAFF TGTGCCAGCAGTCGACGGACAGGAGGAGACGCTGAAGCTTTCTTT
TRBD1 TRBJ1-6 TRBV20-1 medium-sized CSASPRGPSDSPLHF TGCAGTGCTAGCCCCAGGGGGCCAAGTGATTCACCCCTCCACTTT
- TRBJ2-1 TRBV11-2 many CASSSPDGRGTYNEQFF TGTGCCAGCAGCTCCCCCGACGGGCGGGGAACCTACAATGAGCAGTTCTTC
- TRBJ1-2 TRBV4-1 many CASSQVAEFYGYTF TGCGCCAGCAGCCAAGTGGCAGAGTTCTATGGCTACACCTTC
- TRBJ2-7 TRBV27 many CASTSGTAESYEQYF TGTGCCAGCACCTCTGGTACGGCAGAGTCTTACGAGCAGTACTTC
- TRBJ2-1 TRBV24-1 - CATSGGLPNNEQFF TGTGCCACCAGTGGCGGGCTACCTAACAATGAGCAGTTCTTC
- TRBJ2-7 TRBV28 - CASSPGLGASSYEQYF TGTGCCAGCAGTCCTGGCCTCGGCGCTTCCTCCTACGAGCAGTACTTC
- TRBJ1-1 TRBV28 - CASSLDPPQNTEAFF TGTGCCAGCAGCCTAGATCCACCCCAGAACACTGAAGCTTTCTTT